The T cell receptor (beta chain) under discussion was sequenced for a study of monozygotic twins with inflammatory bowel disease. About this clonotype: Its antigen is as yet unknown.

Study-level results: Patient repertoires may have gained variability from differing immunosuppressive treatments.

Total RNA, at 3500 ng, went into every TCR library. One entry per CDR3 protein, without DNA, is what TCRdb gives after re-calling the 5' RACE reads. The table lists about 450,000 distinct CDR3 sequences. The origin of this receptor is a human donor with ulcerative colitis or Crohn's disease, or a healthy co-twin of an affected twin (not recorded which). Sequences were obtained from blood.

CDR3 amino acids: CASSLAVTRGDEQFF. The rearrangement joins TRBV12-3 or TRBV12-4 to TRBJ2-1; the TCRdb D gene call, TRBD1, has no DNA to confirm it. This CDR3 comprises 15 residues.